A selection of T cell receptor beta chains follows, all from one sample in a study of PD-L1 blockade in urothelial cancer. Assay: immunoSEQ multiplex PCR; the TCRdb copy retains only in-frame clones and omits some. This sample yields fewer than 85,000 clones, of which 65% to 85% are seen a single time; approximately 10% belongs to the top ten. The specimen was PBMCs, collected around atezolizumab (anti-PD-L1) treatment. All receptors come from a woman in her seventies with urothelial cancer. Both conserved end residues are part of each CDR3. D genes are given only for firm matches. Some rows mark clone size as missing; the rest say once, few, many or name a class of expanded clone.

size	V	D	J	CDR3	DNA
once	TRBV27	NA	TRBJ2-1	CASRTGTHPYNEQFF	TGTGCCAGCAGAACCGGGACACACCCTTACAATGAGCAGTTCTTC
NA	TRBV28	NA	TRBJ2-7	CASSLLVGAEQYF	TGTGCCAGCAGTTTATTGGTGGGGGCTGAGCAGTACTTC
NA	TRBV30	TRBD1	TRBJ1-1	CAWSSRGRTEAFF	TGTGCCTGGAGTTCCAGGGGGCGGACTGAAGCTTTCTTT
NA	TRBV27	NA	TRBJ1-2	CASSSPFRGNYGYTF	TGTGCCAGCAGTTCACCTTTCAGGGGTAACTATGGCTACACCTTC
NA	TRBV5-1	TRBD1	TRBJ2-1	CASSKGQDGDEQFF	TGCGCCAGCAGCAAGGGACAGGACGGGGATGAGCAGTTCTTC
NA	TRBV30	NA	TRBJ1-5	CAWSSGASNQPQHF	TGTGCCTGGAGTTCAGGGGCGAGCAATCAGCCCCAGCATTTT
NA	TRBV4-2	TRBD1	TRBJ2-2	CASSQDGGTGGSGELFF	TGTGCCAGCAGCCAAGATGGGGGGACAGGGGGCTCCGGGGAGCTGTTTTTT
NA	TRBV5-1	NA	TRBJ1-5	CASSTDSNQPQHF	TGCGCCAGCAGCACAGATAGCAATCAGCCCCAGCATTTT
NA	TRBV30	NA	TRBJ2-2	CAWDRTANTGELFF	TGTGCCTGGGACAGGACCGCGAACACCGGGGAGCTGTTTTTT
NA	TRBV5-1	NA	TRBJ2-1	CASSLQGPYNEQFF	TGCGCCAGCAGCTTACAGGGACCCTACAATGAGCAGTTCTTC
NA	TRBV19	NA	TRBJ2-7	CASSMRGLLSSYEQYF	TGTGCCAGTAGTATGAGGGGACTTTTGAGCTCCTACGAGCAGTACTTC
NA	TRBV4-3	NA	TRBJ1-1	CASSQGRSTEAFF	TGCGCCAGCAGCCAAGGGAGGAGTACTGAAGCTTTCTTT
NA	TRBV5-1	NA	TRBJ2-3	CASSWGESTDTQYF	TGCGCCAGCAGCTGGGGGGAGAGCACAGATACGCAGTATTTT
NA	TRBV14	NA	TRBJ1-2	CASSLLRGARYGYTF	TGTGCCAGCAGCCTTCTCCGGGGGGCGCGATATGGCTACACCTTC
NA	TRBV19	TRBD1	TRBJ1-5	CASSLQGSDQPQHF	TGTGCCAGTAGTTTACAGGGGTCCGATCAGCCCCAGCATTTT
NA	TRBV5-1	TRBD1	TRBJ2-7	CASSSTGGEFYEQYF	TGCGCCAGCAGCTCGACAGGGGGCGAATTCTACGAGCAGTACTTC
few	TRBV10-2	TRBD1	TRBJ1-1	CASSTQGDTEAFF	TGCGCCAGCAGCACACAGGGGGACACTGAAGCTTTCTTT
NA	TRBV11-2	TRBD1	TRBJ1-2	CASGGQGSYGYTF	TGTGCCAGCGGCGGACAGGGCTCCTATGGCTACACCTTC
NA	TRBV7-6	TRBD2	TRBJ2-5	CASSTSGGNQETQYF	TGTGCCAGCAGTACTAGCGGGGGAAACCAAGAGACCCAGTACTTC
NA	TRBV5-1	NA	TRBJ2-7	CASSLDRAYEQYF	TGCGCCAGCAGCTTGGACAGGGCCTACGAGCAGTACTTC
NA	TRBV4-1	NA	TRBJ1-1	CASSQSGPTEAFF	TGCGCCAGCAGCCAGTCAGGTCCGACTGAAGCTTTCTTT
NA	TRBV5-6	TRBD1	TRBJ1-1	CASSLKPGQGGAEAFF	TGTGCCAGCAGCTTGAAACCGGGACAGGGTGGAGCTGAAGCTTTCTTT
NA	TRBV13	TRBD1	TRBJ2-2	CASSVRDRRHGELFF	TGTGCCAGCAGCGTCCGGGACAGGAGGCACGGGGAGCTGTTTTTT